Below are 20 T cell receptor beta chains sequenced from a single sample in a study of blood T cell repertoires in COVID-19. Assay used: immunoSEQ multiplex PCR; TCRdb lists only in-frame clones, some missing. This sample has around 250,000 clones, with more than 85% found just once. What was sequenced was PBMCs or T cells enriched from blood (not recorded which). These receptors came from a woman aged 45-65 years who had recovered from COVID-19.

The V call is TRBV4-1, the J call TRBJ2-3; the match to TRBD2 covers 12 bases. The CDR3 spans 17 residues. The V and J ends lost 1 base and 5 bases, in that order; junction bases with no gene match: 7. Germline CDR1 and CDR2: MGHRA and YSYEKL. CDR3 in DNA: TGCGCCAGCAGCCAAGTGTCTAGCGGGAGGGTCATAGATACGCAGTATTTT. This gives the protein CASSQVSSGRVIDTQYF.

V usage is TRBV15 and J usage is TRBJ1-3; D unresolved. Trimming stripped 0 bases from V and 4 bases from J, with 4 bases between. This CDR3 is 13 amino acids long. Germline V CDR1 and CDR2: LNHNV, YYDKDF (reference sequence). The CDR3 nucleotides are TGTGCCACCAGCAGAGACCCAGGAAACACCATATATTTT. It codes for CATSRDPGNTIYF.

The V call is TRBV7-9, the J call TRBJ1-6; D not resolved. This CDR3 contains 15 residues. Trimming pared 1 base from V and 8 bases from J, leaving 12 bases between. The germline CDR1 and CDR2 sequences are SEHNR and FQNEAQ (reference sequence). The CDR3 DNA is TGTGCCAGCAGCTTAGATCAGGTTTCCTATTCACCCCTCCACTTT. Protein sequence: CASSLDQVSYSPLHF.

Here the CDR3 DNA reads TGTGCCTGGAGTTATGGGACAGGGGGAGGCTACACCTTC. Amino acid sequence: CAWSYGTGGGYTF. The V gene is TRBV30, the J gene TRBJ1-2; 11 nucleotides align to TRBD1. The CDR3 loop spans 13 amino acids. Trimming removed 2 bases from V and 8 bases from J; junction bases left unmatched: 4. Germline loops: CDR1 GTSNPN, CDR2 SVGIG (reference sequence). The complete variable domain, with remaining parts taken from reference TRBV30 and TRBJ1-2, reads SQTIHQWPATLVQPVGSPLSLECTVEGTSNPNLYWYRQAAGRGLQLLFYSVGIGQISSEVPQNLSASRPQDRQFILSSKKLLLSDSGFYLCAWSYGTGGGYTFGSGTRLTVV.

CDR3 sequence reads: CASSYRIQGAAEQYF. The CDR3 DNA follows: TGTGCCAGCAGTTACCGTATCCAGGGGGCCGCCGAGCAGTACTTC. The chain joins TRBV6-5 to TRBJ2-7, with TRBD1 identical over 8 bases. The CDR3 spans 15 residues. The V gene's germline CDR1 is MNHEY and CDR2 SVGAGI. V dropped 2 bases and J dropped 6; count of bases not matched to a gene: 9.

The chain combines TRBV27 with TRBJ2-7; a possible D gene is TRBD1 (5 bases). The length of the CDR3 is 16 residues. Looked up from germline, CDR1 is MNHEY and CDR2 is SMNVEV (reference sequence). V lost 6 bases to trimming and J lost 5 bases, with 23 bases between them. The CDR3 sequence is CASSPKFGQGDHEQYF. CDR3 nucleotides: TGTGCCAGCAGCCCTAAATTTGGGCAGGGCGACCACGAGCAGTACTTC.

The rearrangement links TRBV7-8 to TRBJ2-5; tentative D call: TRBD1 (6 bases). V was clipped by 1 base and J by 4 bases, with 7 bases between them. Germline V gene data show CDR1 as SGHVS and CDR2 as FQNEAQ. The CDR3 extends over 13 amino acids. This chain's CDR3 is CASSLDRVETQYF. CDR3 coding DNA: TGTGCCAGCAGCTTAGACAGGGTAGAGACCCAGTACTTC.

This clone has just one count. At one boundary the junction diverges from the germline segment, which might be a read error. The gene calls are TRBV25-1 and TRBJ2-1; 13 bases map to TRBD2. The CDR3 covers 13 residues. CDR1 and CDR2 from the germline V gene are MGHDK and SYGVNS. The DNA of the CDR3 is TGTGCCAGCAAACTAGCGGGAGGGCCGGATTGGGTCTTC. It translates to CASKLAGGPDWVF.

This chain uses TRBV5-1 with TRBJ1-1, with D perhaps matching TRBD1 (5 bases). CDR1 and CDR2 (germline): SGHRS, YFSETQ. The germline V and J ends were trimmed by 4 bases and 3 bases, with 25 bases remaining between them. CDR3 size: 18 residues. DNA for the CDR3: TGCGCCAGCAGCCTATTGTCGGTGCCAGGGAGGATGGACACTGAAGCTTTCTTT. Encoded protein: CASSLLSVPGRMDTEAFF.

This clone was counted once. The gene calls are TRBV19 and TRBJ1-2; no clear D gene. V shed 4 bases and J shed 8 bases, with 20 bases lying between them. The CDR3 covers 15 residues. CDR1 LNHDA and CDR2 SQIVND come from the germline V gene (reference sequence). The CDR3 region is CASSKYLLRDRGYTF. DNA of the CDR3: TGTGCCAGTAGTAAGTACCTCCTCCGGGATCGCGGCTACACCTTC.

The rearrangement uses TRBV12-5 and TRBJ2-7; D might be TRBD2 (6 bases). Germline values: CDR1 LGHNT, CDR2 FRNRAP. V shed 0 bases and J shed 0 bases, with 15 bases lying between them. The CDR3 has 17 amino acids. This CDR3 reads CASGLVSGSLPSYEQYF. CDR3 DNA sequence: TGTGCTAGTGGTTTGGTAAGCGGGTCGTTGCCCTCCTACGAGCAGTACTTC.

There are a few counts of this clone. The rearrangement links TRBV10-3 to TRBJ1-1; TRBD1 agrees at 8 bases. With V trimmed by 5 bases and J by 2 bases, 10 bases remained unmatched. The CDR3 extends over 16 amino acids. Germline assignment: CDR1 ENHRY and CDR2 SYGVKD. The CDR3 sequence: CAISTEQGVSNTEAFF. Here the CDR3 DNA reads TGTGCCATCAGTACCGAACAGGGGGTGAGTAACACTGAAGCTTTCTTT.

J is TRBJ2-3 and V is TRBV27; 12 bases line up with TRBD2. The germline CDR1 and CDR2 sequences are MNHEY and SMNVEV (reference sequence). This CDR3 spans 16 amino acids. Trimming removed 6 bases from V and 4 bases from J; junction bases left unmatched: 8. The CDR3 DNA reads TGTGCCAGCAGCCTCGGACTAGCGGGACTAGCAGATACGCAGTATTTT. Its protein is CASSLGLAGLADTQYF.

This sequence joins TRBV5-1 and TRBJ1-5; D possibly corresponds to TRBD1 (5 bases). Looked up from germline, CDR1 is SGHRS and CDR2 is YFSETQ. The ends were cut back, 2 bases at V and 6 bases at J, with 21 bases in the middle. CDR3 size: 17 residues. CDR3: CASSLTGTADGAQPQHF. The CDR3 region has the DNA TGCGCCAGCAGCTTAACCGGGACTGCCGACGGGGCTCAGCCCCAGCATTTT.

The chain employs TRBV9 and TRBJ1-4; TRBD1 is a possible D gene (6 bases). This CDR3 is built from 14 residues. V lost 3 bases to trimming and J lost 7 bases, with 13 bases between them. The V gene's germline CDR1 is SGDLS and CDR2 YYNGEE. This chain's CDR3 is CASSATGRGEKLFF. The CDR3 coding sequence is TGTGCCAGCAGCGCGACAGGCCGGGGTGAAAAACTGTTTTTT. Full variable domain (missing parts from reference TRBV9 and TRBJ1-4): DSGVTQTPKHLITATGQRVTLRCSPRSGDLSVYWYQQSLDQGLQFLIQYYNGEERAKGNILERFSAQQFPDLHSELNLSSLELGDSALYFCASSATGRGEKLFFGSGTQLSVL.

For the CDR3, the DNA is TGTGCCAGTTCTCCGGGACTAGCGGGAGGTAGAGATACGCAGTATTTT. Its protein is CASSPGLAGGRDTQYF. The chain recombines TRBV3-1 (or the pseudogene TRBV3-2) with TRBJ2-3; 15 bases match TRBD2. Germline CDR1 reads LGHDT; CDR2 reads YNNKEL (reference sequence). V shed 9 bases, J shed 5 bases, and the junction held 9 bases outside the gene matches. The CDR3 length is 16 residues.

The rearrangement joins TRBV5-6 to TRBJ1-5, with D unresolved. V lost 4 bases and J lost 6, with 8 bases in between. From germline, CDR1 is SGHDT and CDR2 YYEEEE. The CDR3 covers 12 residues. For the CDR3, the DNA is TGTGCCAGCAGCGTGTCTTCTCAGCCCCAGCATTTT. Translation: CASSVSSQPQHF.

This clone has a single count. CDR3 residues: CASSPRDRGRSQETQYF. The CDR3 DNA is TGCGCCAGCAGCCCCCGGGACAGGGGGCGCAGCCAAGAGACCCAGTACTTC. The chain links TRBV5-1 to TRBJ2-5, with 12 bases fitting TRBD1. In germline, CDR1 is SGHRS, CDR2 YFSETQ. The CDR3 length is 17 residues. Germline trimming cut 4 bases from V and 1 base from J; bases unmatched to any gene: 8.

The chain employs TRBV27 and TRBJ2-2; 8 positions agree with TRBD1. The trim removed 7 bases at V and 6 bases at J, leaving 10 bases unmatched. Germline CDR1 and CDR2: MNHEY and SMNVEV (reference sequence). The length of the CDR3 is 15 residues. The CDR3 DNA reads as TGTGCCAGCAAGAAACCCGGGACAGGAGCCGGGGAGCTGTTTTTT. It specifies CASKKPGTGAGELFF.

The DNA of the CDR3 is TGTGCCAGCAGCATAAACGGACAGGGCGCTGAAGCTTTCTTT. Translating it yields CASSINGQGAEAFF. The chain carries TRBV11-2 and TRBJ1-1, with 8 nucleotides matching TRBD1. Germline CDR1 is SGHAT and CDR2 is FQNNGV. The CDR3 runs to 14 residues. Trimming at V came to 5 bases and at J to 6 bases, leaving 8 bases not matched to a gene.